This T cell receptor (beta chain) was documented in a study of blood T cells in healthy people across ages. Study observations and caveats: A strong correlation was seen between TCR beta diversity and naive T cell percentage.

Then a second PCR, running roughly 7 to 11 cycles, was carried out with a sample-barcoded 5' primer and a J-beta primer mix. TCRdb re-analysed the 5' RACE reads in MiXCR, keeping a single row per CDR3 protein. The sample lists over a million distinct CDR3 sequences, approximately 43% occurring once. This clonotype was seen more than once but under ten times. Its cognate antigen is unknown. The study recruited healthy Caucasian donors from Russia who were aged about 6 to 90. Every participating donor contributed 7.5 to 10 milliliters of peripheral blood through a draw. Extracted total RNA amounted to at least 6 micrograms for each sample. The CDR3 totals 14 residues. Trimming pared 0 bases from V and 5 bases from J, leaving 12 bases between. The V gene's germline CDR1 is DFQATT and CDR2 SNEGSKA (reference sequence).

Sequenced sample: blood. J is TRBJ2-3 and V is TRBV20-1; D gene uncertain. The sequence was collected from a woman in her late teens or twenties in good health. The CDR3 sequence: CSARDSMIGDTQYF. The DNA of the CDR3 is TGCAGTGCTAGAGATAGCATGATTGGAGATACGCAGTATTTT.